This entry lists 10 T cell receptor beta chains sequenced from one sample in a study of cytomegalovirus exposure and HLA in healthy donors. A multiplex PCR was run with 60 Vbeta primers and 13 Jbeta primers. Assay used: immunoSEQ multiplex PCR; TCRdb lists only in-frame clones, some missing. Of 90,000 to 150,000 clones listed, roughly 79% were seen once; the top ten hold less than 2.5%. The specimen was PBMCs. The receptors were gathered from a woman aged 40 to 49 in good health and CMV-seronegative.

This rearrangement joins TRBV5-1 to TRBJ2-1, with 7 bases identical to TRBD1. Germline V gene sequence: CDR1 SGHRS, CDR2 YFSETQ. With 3 bases clipped from V and 2 bases from J, the junction kept 2 bases outside the gene matches. This CDR3 contains 14 residues. The CDR3 reads CASSSTGTYNEQFF. The DNA for the CDR3 is TGCGCCAGCAGCTCGACAGGGACCTACAATGAGCAGTTCTTC.

This clone was seen a handful of times. The V call is TRBV20-1, the J call TRBJ1-2; the match to TRBD1 covers 7 bases. This CDR3 comprises 11 residues. Germline V lookup: CDR1 DFQATT, CDR2 SNEGSKA (reference sequence). Trimming took 5 bases from V and 12 from J; bases not matched to a gene: 9. The CDR3 DNA sequence: TGCAGTGCTTCGGGACAGTCGGTCAACACCTTC. Translating it yields CSASGQSVNTF.

The chain combines TRBV27 with TRBJ2-7, with D possibly TRBD1 on 6 matching bases. Germline V gene lookup returns CDR1 MNHEY and CDR2 SMNVEV (reference sequence). The V gene lost 3 bases and the J gene lost 3 bases, with 18 bases spanning the gap. CDR3 length equals 16 residues. Here the CDR3 DNA reads TGTGCCAGCAGTTTCGTAGGGCAAGGGGGATTCTACGAGCAGTACTTC. It is translated as CASSFVGQGGFYEQYF.

This clone appeared once. This chain uses TRBV5-6 with TRBJ2-1, with 10 bases matching TRBD1. Germline V lookup: CDR1 SGHDT, CDR2 YYEEEE. V lost 2 bases, J lost 15 bases, and 20 bases stayed unmatched. The CDR3 extends over 17 amino acids. CDR3 sequence reads: CASSFYTPGTGEFIRFF. The CDR3 nucleotides read TGTGCCAGCAGCTTCTACACGCCCGGGACAGGGGAGTTCATTAGGTTCTTC. The full variable domain, in which reference TRBV5-6 and TRBJ2-1 provide the parts outside the CDR3, is DAGVTQSPTHLIKTRGQQVTLRCSPKSGHDTVSWYQQALGQGPQFIFQYYEEEERQRGNFPDRFSGHQFPNYSSELNVNALLLGDSALYLCASSFYTPGTGEFIRFFGPGTRLTVL.

The chain uses TRBV2 and TRBJ2-7; TRBD1 matches 9 bases. V dropped 4 bases and J dropped 3; count of bases not matched to a gene: 4. The CDR3 is 14 amino acids. The germline gives CDR1 SNHLY, CDR2 FYNNEI. This chain's CDR3 is CASSGGTGLYEQYF. The CDR3 bases are TGTGCCAGCAGTGGCGGGACAGGGCTCTACGAGCAGTACTTC.

There are a few counts of this clone. The rearrangement uses TRBV27 and TRBJ1-1; D unclear. Germline V gene sequence: CDR1 MNHEY, CDR2 SMNVEV (reference sequence). CDR3 length: 14 residues. The germline V and J ends were trimmed by 0 bases and 2 bases, with 7 bases remaining between them. The CDR3 loop reads CASSLSSGNTEAFF. The DNA of the CDR3 is TGTGCCAGCAGTTTATCGTCAGGAAACACTGAAGCTTTCTTT.

The chain couples TRBV4-1 to TRBJ1-2; TRBD1 agrees at 12 bases. The junction had 5 bases not matched to a gene; V was cut back by 2 bases and J by 7 bases. The CDR3 length is 15 residues. The germline V gene encodes CDR1 MGHRA and CDR2 YSYEKL. The CDR3 DNA sequence: TGCGCCAGCAGCCAAAGGGGACAGGGGGCCGGTGGCTACACCTTC. This sequence encodes CASSQRGQGAGGYTF.

This chain uses TRBV27 with TRBJ2-7, with 9 bases identical to TRBD1. Germline CDR1 reads MNHEY; CDR2 reads SMNVEV (reference sequence). The CDR3 has 12 amino acids. V lost 4 bases and J lost 6; bases outside the gene matches: 1. The CDR3 DNA follows: TGTGCCAGCAGTTGGACAGGGGCCGAGCAGTACTTC. This codes for CASSWTGAEQYF.

This clone appeared a few times. The chain carries TRBV11-2 and TRBJ1-1, with 10 bases fitting TRBD1. CDR3 length: 13 amino acids. Germline CDR1 SGHAT, CDR2 FQNNGV. J was trimmed by 10 bases and V by 5 bases; bases with no gene match: 7. The CDR3 loop is CASSPRQGASAFF. The CDR3 DNA reads as TGTGCCAGCAGCCCTCGACAGGGGGCTTCAGCTTTCTTT.

The V call is TRBV7-2, the J call TRBJ2-5; a weak D match, TRBD1 (6 bases). Per the germline V gene, CDR1 is SGHTA and CDR2 is FQGNSA. The CDR3 length is 16 residues. V was trimmed by 1 base and J by 4 bases, leaving 16 bases between them. CDR3 region: CASSLGRFVGAETQYF. The CDR3 DNA sequence: TGTGCCAGCAGCTTAGGTCGATTTGTGGGGGCAGAGACCCAGTACTTC.